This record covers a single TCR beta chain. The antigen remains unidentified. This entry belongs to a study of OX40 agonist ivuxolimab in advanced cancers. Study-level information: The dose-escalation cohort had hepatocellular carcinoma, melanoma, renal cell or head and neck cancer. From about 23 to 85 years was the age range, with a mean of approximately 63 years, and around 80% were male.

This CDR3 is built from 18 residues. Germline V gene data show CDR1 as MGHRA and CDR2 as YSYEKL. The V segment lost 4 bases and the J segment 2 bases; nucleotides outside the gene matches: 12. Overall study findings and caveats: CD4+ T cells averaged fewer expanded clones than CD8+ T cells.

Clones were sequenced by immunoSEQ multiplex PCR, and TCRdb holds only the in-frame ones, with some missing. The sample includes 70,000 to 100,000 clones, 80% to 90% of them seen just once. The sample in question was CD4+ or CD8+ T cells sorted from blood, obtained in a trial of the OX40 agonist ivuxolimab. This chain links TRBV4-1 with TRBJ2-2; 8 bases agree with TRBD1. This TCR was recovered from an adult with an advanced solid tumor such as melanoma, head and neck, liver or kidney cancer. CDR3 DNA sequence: TGCGCCAGCAGCCCCCGAAACACCGGGACAGGCAACACCGGGGAGCTGTTTTTT. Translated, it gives CASSPRNTGTGNTGELFF.